These 20 T cell receptor beta chains originate from one sample sequenced in a study of T cells in Graves' hyperthyroidism and ophthalmopathy. There were TCR beta CDR3 regions amplified from RNA transcripts. The TCR CDR3 first-round RT-PCR relied on the HTBI primer set. TCRdb fed the multiplex PCR reads into MiXCR, producing one record per CDR3 protein. The table lists about 400,000 distinct CDR3 sequences, about 14% of them singletons. Sample: blood. These receptors were collected from a man aged 45 to 65 with Graves' ophthalmopathy.

This clonotype turned up a few times. The V gene is TRBV10-2, the J gene TRBJ2-1; possible D gene TRBD2, 6 bases. CDR1 and CDR2 from the germline V gene are WSHSY and SAAADI. The CDR3 sequence is 13 residues long. Trimming left V 5 bases short and J 7 bases short, with 12 bases between. DNA for the CDR3: TGCGCCAGCAGTCGGAGGGCGGGGAATGAGCAGTTCTTC. This sequence encodes CASSRRAGNEQFF.

This sequence joins TRBV7-9 and TRBJ2-7, with 8 bases lining up with TRBD1. The CDR3 has 15 amino acids. The V gene end was trimmed by 5 bases and the J gene end by 2 bases; junction bases not matched to a gene: 8. The germline gives CDR1 SEHNR, CDR2 FQNEAQ (reference sequence). The DNA for the CDR3 is TGTGCCAGCAGCCCACCGACAGGGGAAGCCTACGAGCAGTACTTC. As protein: CASSPPTGEAYEQYF.

This chain links TRBV5-1 with TRBJ2-5; TRBD2 agrees at 16 bases. Germline CDR1 reads SGHRS; CDR2 reads YFSETQ. The length of the CDR3 is 15 residues. The trim removed 7 bases at V and 5 bases at J, leaving 5 bases unmatched. CDR3 protein: CASDWGLAGGETQYF. In nucleotides, the CDR3 is TGCGCCAGCGACTGGGGACTAGCGGGAGGGGAGACCCAGTACTTC.

This clonotype appeared a few times. This sequence joins TRBV4-1 and TRBJ2-5; D assignment may be TRBD1 or TRBD2 (6 bases each). CDR1 is MGHRA and CDR2 is YSYEKL in the germline V gene. Between the trimmed V and J ends, which lost 1 base and 12 bases, there was a span of 18 bases. There are 14 residues in the CDR3. The CDR3 loop reads CASSQGGASSVEYF. In nucleotides, the CDR3 is TGCGCCAGCAGCCAAGGGGGGGCTAGCTCTGTCGAGTACTTC.

There are many counts of this clonotype. The rearrangement joins TRBV24-1 to TRBJ2-1; the match to TRBD1 covers 8 bases. There are 14 residues in the CDR3. V lost 8 bases and J lost 6; bases outside the gene matches: 8. Per the germline V gene, CDR1 is KGHDR and CDR2 is SFDVKD. CDR3 nucleotides: TGTGCCACCAAACCCAGGGGGCGAGTCAATGAGCAGTTCTTC. It translates to CATKPRGRVNEQFF.

This clonotype was detected ten times or more. This sequence joins TRBV27 and TRBJ1-3, with 9 nucleotides matching TRBD1. Germline lookup yields CDR1 MNHEY and CDR2 SMNVEV (reference sequence). This CDR3 is 16 amino acids long. V gave up 5 bases and J gave up 2 bases; unmatched junction bases: 7. In nucleotides, the CDR3 is TGTGCCAGCAGTCTACGGACAGGGGCGGCTGGAAACACCATATATTTT. Its protein product is CASSLRTGAAGNTIYF.

The table lists this clonotype with many counts. The genes are TRBV7-8 and TRBJ2-2; a weak D match, TRBD2 (6 bases). The germline V gene has CDR1 SGHVS and CDR2 FQNEAQ. This CDR3 has 16 amino acids. Trimming removed 0 bases at V and 7 bases at J, with 15 bases between. In nucleotides, the CDR3 is TGTGCCAGCAGCTTAGCCCCTTCCGGGAGAGGCGGGGAGCTGTTTTTT. Encoded protein: CASSLAPSGRGGELFF.

This chain links TRBV7-2 with TRBJ2-2; D not resolved. V lost 3 bases, J lost 0 bases, and 17 bases lay in between. The CDR3 runs to 18 residues. CDR1 is SGHTA, CDR2 FQGNSA, per germline. This CDR3 is CASSFFEQVLANTGELFF. CDR3 nucleotide sequence: TGTGCCAGCAGCTTCTTTGAGCAGGTCCTCGCGAACACCGGGGAGCTGTTTTTT.

This clonotype has just a few counts. CDR3 sequence (DNA): TGTGCCAGCGGGAGCCCCGATTCACCCCTCCACTTT. The encoded protein is CASGSPDSPLHF. The gene calls are TRBV5-8 and TRBJ1-6; no clear D. Germline loops: CDR1 SGHTS, CDR2 YDEGEE. CDR3 length: 12 residues. V was cut by 7 bases and J by 8 bases, with 10 bases left in between.

This clonotype was picked up many times. This rearrangement joins TRBV6-1 to TRBJ2-5; TRBD1 is a possible D gene (6 bases). Deletions cut 6 bases from V and 5 bases from J, with 16 bases between. This CDR3 is 14 amino acids long. The germline V gene has CDR1 MNHNS and CDR2 SASEGT. This chain's CDR3 is CASRRDTTLETQYF. The CDR3 bases are TGTGCCAGCAGAAGGGACACTACCTTGGAGACCCAGTACTTC.

This clonotype has ten or more counts. The rearrangement links TRBV3-1 to TRBJ2-3; no reliable D call. V was pared by 0 bases and J by 8 bases, with 6 bases between. Germline values: CDR1 LGHDT, CDR2 YNNKEL (reference sequence). CDR3 length: 12 residues. DNA of the CDR3: TGTGCCAGCAGCCAAGACCGGTCTACGCAGTATTTT. Residues: CASSQDRSTQYF.

This clonotype was found many times. The V call is TRBV20-1, the J call TRBJ1-2, with 9 positions matching TRBD1. The CDR3 sequence is 13 residues long. With V trimmed by 7 bases and J by 4 bases, 7 bases remained unmatched. In germline, CDR1 is DFQATT, CDR2 SNEGSKA (reference sequence). The CDR3 region is CSEPGQGTYGYTF. DNA of the CDR3: TGCAGTGAGCCGGGACAGGGTACCTATGGCTACACCTTC.

The genes are TRBV11-2 and TRBJ2-3; a possible D gene is TRBD2 (5 bases). Germline V gene data show CDR1 as SGHAT and CDR2 as FQNNGV. The ends were cut back, 5 bases at V and 7 bases at J, with 19 bases in the middle. The length of the CDR3 is 15 residues. CDR3 DNA: TGTGCCAGCAGCGTCGAGGGAGCAGCGGTGAATACGCAGTATTTT. Translation: CASSVEGAAVNTQYF.

The rearrangement uses TRBV13 and TRBJ1-2, with D maybe TRBD1 (6 bases). The CDR3 length is 14 residues. Germline lookup yields CDR1 PRHDT and CDR2 FYEKMQ (reference sequence). The V end lost 11 bases, the J end lost 5 bases, and 21 bases lay between the germline ends. The CDR3 loop is CASSTRGAHYGYTF. DNA of the CDR3: TGTGCCTCCTCTACCCGGGGGGCGCATTATGGCTACACCTTC.

Details on this clonotype: A read error may explain this, as a much larger clone is one base away. The rearrangement links TRBV9 to TRBJ2-7, with 10 nucleotides matching TRBD2. Per the germline V gene, CDR1 is SGDLS and CDR2 is YYNGEE. V lost 0 bases, J lost 4 bases, and 7 bases stayed unmatched. This CDR3 has 16 residues. The CDR3 spells CASSVGRLAGVYEQYF. For the CDR3, the DNA is TGTGCCAGCAGCGTAGGGAGGCTAGCGGGAGTGTACGAGCAGTACTTC.

This clonotype was seen many times. The chain has TRBV2 and TRBJ2-1; 8 bases are shared with TRBD1. CDR3 length equals 14 residues. The germline CDR1 and CDR2 sequences are SNHLY and FYNNEI. V was clipped by 2 bases and J by 6 bases; unmatched bases: 3. The CDR3 DNA reads TGTGCCAGCAGTGAACAGGGGGCGCCCAATGAGCAGTTCTTC. Protein sequence: CASSEQGAPNEQFF. The variable domain in full, completed from reference TRBV2 and TRBJ2-1, reads EPEVTQTPSHQVTQMGQEVILRCVPISNHLYFYWYRQILGQKVEFLVSFYNNEISEKSEIFDDQFSVERPDGSNFTLKIRSTKLEDSAMYFCASSEQGAPNEQFFGPGTRLTVL.

This clonotype turned up a few times. Here the CDR3 reads CASSPGTMALEQYF. Written as DNA, the CDR3 is TGTGCCAGCAGTCCCGGGACAATGGCTTTGGAGCAGTACTTC. The chain links TRBV7-8 to TRBJ2-7; weak D call: TRBD1 (6 bases). V was trimmed by 6 bases and J by 7 bases, leaving 19 bases between them. From germline, CDR1 is SGHVS and CDR2 FQNEAQ. The CDR3 covers 14 residues.

This clonotype occurred many times. The chain has TRBV7-2 and TRBJ2-7; D unclear. Germline V gene sequence: CDR1 SGHTA, CDR2 FQGNSA. The CDR3 runs 15 residues. Trimming shortened V by 1 base and J by 2 bases, and 12 bases separated the two germline ends. This chain's CDR3 is CASSLGRSLPYEQYF. The CDR3 coding sequence is TGTGCCAGCAGCTTAGGAAGGTCACTTCCCTACGAGCAGTACTTC. Drawing the rest from reference TRBV7-2 and TRBJ2-7, the complete variable domain is GAGVSQSPSNKVTEKGKDVELRCDPISGHTALYWYRQSLGQGLEFLIYFQGNSAPDKSGLPSDRFSAERTGGSVSTLTIQRTQQEDSAVYLCASSLGRSLPYEQYFGPGTRLTVT.

This clonotype was counted at least ten times. This sequence joins TRBV2 and TRBJ1-2, with D unresolved. CDR3 length: 15 amino acids. V was shortened by 3 bases and J by 1 base, with 12 bases between the two germline ends. Germline CDR1 reads SNHLY; CDR2 reads FYNNEI. The CDR3 loop reads CASSDGQEINYGYTF. Here the CDR3 DNA reads TGTGCCAGCAGTGATGGGCAGGAGATTAACTATGGCTACACCTTC.

The genes are TRBV5-4 and TRBJ2-2; 8 bases are a match to TRBD1. J lost 5 bases, V lost 4 bases, and 7 bases had no gene match. The CDR3 totals 15 residues. The germline V gene has CDR1 SGHNT and CDR2 YYREEE (reference sequence). The CDR3 loop reads CASSKSGGVTGELFF. The CDR3 DNA reads TGTGCCAGCAGCAAGTCAGGGGGCGTTACCGGGGAGCTGTTTTTT.